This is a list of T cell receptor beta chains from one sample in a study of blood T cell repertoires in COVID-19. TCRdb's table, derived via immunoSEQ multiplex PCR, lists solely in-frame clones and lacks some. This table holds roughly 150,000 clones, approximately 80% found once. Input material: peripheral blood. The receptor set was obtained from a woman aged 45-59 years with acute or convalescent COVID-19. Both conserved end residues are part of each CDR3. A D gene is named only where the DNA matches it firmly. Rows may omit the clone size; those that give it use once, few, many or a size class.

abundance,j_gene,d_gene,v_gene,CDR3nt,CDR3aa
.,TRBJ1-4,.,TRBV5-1,TGCGCCAGCAGCTATGACCCAGGAACAGGGCTCGAAAAACTGTTTTTT,CASSYDPGTGLEKLFF
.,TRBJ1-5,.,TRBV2,TGTGCCAGCAGTGAAGGATCAGGGCCTAGCAATCAGCCCCAGCATTTT,CASSEGSGPSNQPQHF
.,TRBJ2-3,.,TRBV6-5,TGTGCCATCCGACGGAGACAGGTCCAAGATACGCAGTATTTT,CAIRRRQVQDTQYF
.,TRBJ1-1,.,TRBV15,TGTGCCACCAGTACAGTGAACACTGAAGCTTTCTTT,CATSTVNTEAFF
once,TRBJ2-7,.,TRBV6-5,TGTGCCAGCAGTTACTCGGGCGTCACGATCACCTACGAGCAGTACTTC,CASSYSGVTITYEQYF
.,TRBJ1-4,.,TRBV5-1,TGCGCCAGCAGCTTAGGGGCAACTAATGAAAAACTGTTTTTT,CASSLGATNEKLFF
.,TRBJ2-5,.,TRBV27,TGTGCCAGCAGTTTGGAAAGGGGGGGGACCCAGTACTTC,CASSLERGGTQYF
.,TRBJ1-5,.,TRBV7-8,TGTGCCAGCAGCCCAGACAGGAATCAGCCCCAGCATTTT,CASSPDRNQPQHF
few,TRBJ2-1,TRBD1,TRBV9,TGTGCCAGCAGCCCAAGGTGGGGAACAGGGGGCTACAATGAGCAGTTCTTC,CASSPRWGTGGYNEQFF
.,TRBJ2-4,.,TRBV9,TGTGCCAGCAGCGTAGTCGGGGGAGCAGACATTCAGTACTTC,CASSVVGGADIQYF
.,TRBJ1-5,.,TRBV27,TGTGCCAGCAGGCGTACGGGTAGTAGCAATCAGCCCCAGCATTTT,CASRRTGSSNQPQHF
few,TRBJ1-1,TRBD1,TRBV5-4,TGTGCCAGCAGCCCCGACAGGGGTCGTATGAACACTGAAGCTTTCTTT,CASSPDRGRMNTEAFF
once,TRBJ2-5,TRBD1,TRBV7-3,TGTGCCAGCAGCTTAGTTCCGAGACAGGGGGCCGAAGAGACCCAGTACTTC,CASSLVPRQGAEETQYF
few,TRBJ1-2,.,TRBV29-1,TGCAGCGTTCCCCCGCAGGGTAACTATGGCTACACCTTC,CSVPPQGNYGYTF
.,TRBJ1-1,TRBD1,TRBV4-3,TGCGCCAGCAGCCAGGGGGGACAGGGAACTGAAGCTTTCTTT,CASSQGGQGTEAFF
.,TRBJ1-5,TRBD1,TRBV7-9,TGTGCCAGCAGCCCGCTGGGACAGGGTAATCAGCCCCAGCATTTT,CASSPLGQGNQPQHF
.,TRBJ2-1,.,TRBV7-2,TGTGCCAGCAGCCCTAGGGTGGGGAGCGATGAGCAGTTCTTC,CASSPRVGSDEQFF
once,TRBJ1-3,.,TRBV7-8,TGTGCCAGCAGCTTACTGGACACCCTGCTCTCTGGAAACACCATATATTTT,CASSLLDTLLSGNTIYF
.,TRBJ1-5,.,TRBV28,TGTGCCAGCAGTTCTGGGCAGGGTAATTTCCAGCCCCAGCATTTT,CASSSGQGNFQPQHF
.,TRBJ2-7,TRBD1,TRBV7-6,TGTGCCAGCAGCTTACAGGACAGGGATGCGGGTGTGCAGTACTTC,CASSLQDRDAGVQYF
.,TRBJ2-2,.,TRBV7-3,TGTGCCAGCAGCTTAGGGACACTTAGGACCGGGGAGCTGTTTTTT,CASSLGTLRTGELFF
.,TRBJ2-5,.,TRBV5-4,TGTGCCAGCAGCGCAGACGGGACATTCCAAGAGACCCAGTACTTC,CASSADGTFQETQYF
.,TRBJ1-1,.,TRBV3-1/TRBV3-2,TGTGCCAGCAGCCTCCGGGACACCCGTAGGGAAGCTTTCTTT,CASSLRDTRREAFF
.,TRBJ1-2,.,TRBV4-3,TGCGCCAGCAGCCAAGAAGAGCTTGGGGCGCGTCCCTACACCTTC,CASSQEELGARPYTF
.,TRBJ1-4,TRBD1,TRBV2,TGTGCCAGTCGGGACAGGGGCGAAAAACTGTTTTTT,CASRDRGEKLFF
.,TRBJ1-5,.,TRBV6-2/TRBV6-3,TGTGCCAGCAGCCACTACCTCACGAACAATCAGCCCCAGCATTTT,CASSHYLTNNQPQHF
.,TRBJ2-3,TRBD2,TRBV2,TGTGCCAGCAGACGGACTAGCGGTAGCACAGATACGCAGTATTTT,CASRRTSGSTDTQYF
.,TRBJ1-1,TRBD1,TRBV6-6,TGTGCCAGCAGTTACCCGACAGGGGGCGCTGAAGCTTTCTTT,CASSYPTGGAEAFF
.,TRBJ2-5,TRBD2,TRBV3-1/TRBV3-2,TGTGCCAGCACCCAAGTTGGGCTAGCGGCCGGGGAGACCCAGTACTTC,CASTQVGLAAGETQYF
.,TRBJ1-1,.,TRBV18,TGTGCCAGCTCACCAGTAGGGGGTATGAACACTGAAGCTTTCTTT,CASSPVGGMNTEAFF
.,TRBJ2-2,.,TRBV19,TGTGCCAGTAGGATTACAGGGAACACCGGGGAGCTGTTTTTT,CASRITGNTGELFF
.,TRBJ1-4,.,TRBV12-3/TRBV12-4,TGTGCCAGCACATCAGGGGTGAAGGAAAAACTGTTTTTT,CASTSGVKEKLFF
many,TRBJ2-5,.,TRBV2,TGTGCCAGCTCAGCGGTGGCGGGAGAGACCCAGTACTTC,CASSAVAGETQYF
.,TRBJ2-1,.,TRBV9,TGTGCCAGCAGCGTAGGGTCAGGGACCTACAATGAGCAGTTCTTC,CASSVGSGTYNEQFF
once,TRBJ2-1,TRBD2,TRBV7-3,TGTGCCAGCAGCTTAAGCGGGAGGGGGAATGAGCAGTTCTTC,CASSLSGRGNEQFF